Included here is one T cell receptor (beta chain) sequence, with context. Its antigen is unidentified. The treatment: over 15 received Ad26.COV2.S at low or high dose, single or two shots; 5 received placebo; per-sample allocation not given. Collection of the samples took place on day 63 after the first injection of vaccine or placebo. This record belongs to a study of Ad26.COV2.S vaccination and SARS-CoV-2 variants. Using immunoSEQ multiplex PCR, the repertoire was profiled, and TCRdb retains in-frame clones only, with some absent. The sample holds 300,000 to 400,000 clones; roughly 90% are singletons and the top ten take about 6.4%. Germline CDR1 reads MNHEY; CDR2 reads SVGEGT. CDR3 length equals 12 residues. Trimming removed 6 bases from V and 3 bases from J, with 8 bases in between. General study findings and limits: Non-spike TCR breadth showed similarity between vaccine and placebo recipients.

V is TRBV6-2 or TRBV6-3 and J is TRBJ1-1; D ambiguous. The sample was peripheral blood, taken in a trial of Ad26.COV2.S vaccine versus placebo. This TCR was sampled from a person between 18 and 59 years old who received the Ad26.COV2.S COVID-19 vaccine or a placebo. The CDR3 nucleotides read TGTGCCAGCAGCCGCGGATACACTGAAGCTTTCTTT. The encoded protein is CASSRGYTEAFF.